Here is one T cell receptor beta chain with its context. Its antigen remains unknown. The entry originates in a study of cytomegalovirus exposure and HLA in healthy donors. About the research overall: The 95 to 150 validation repertoires, a later analysis reported, used the same platform as the approximately 700 first-cohort repertoires.

Study-level points and caveats: According to a subsequent analysis, TCR clusters from the first cohort were inclined to appear together in the 110 or so validation repertoires. A few CMV-associated chains proved CMV antigen-specific in vitro.

CDR3 length: 16 residues. V was pared by 6 bases and J by 4 bases, with 7 bases of the junction left unmatched. Germline V gene sequence: CDR1 KGHSH, CDR2 LQKENI. Method: immunoSEQ multiplex PCR; TCRdb's copy keeps in-frame clones and lacks some. Among 220,000 or so clones, around 90% were seen once, and the ten largest hold 1.5% to 2%. The TCR comes from a young woman in good health and CMV-seropositive. The specimen was PBMCs. The gene calls are TRBV18 and TRBJ2-3; 13 bases fit TRBD2. The CDR3 DNA follows: TGTGCCAGCTCGGGGGGGACTAGCGGGACATCAGATACGCAGTATTTT. Amino acids: CASSGGTSGTSDTQYF.